The 18 T cell receptor beta chains reported below all come from one sample, sequenced in a study of T cell responses to AZD1222 COVID-19 vaccine (dated by TCRdb to the early 2020s). Library generation was performed with the immunoSEQ multiplex PCR assay. This immuneACCESS table, as held by TCRdb, lists in-frame sequences with V and J called but not all clones. Of the missing ones, under half trace to an unresolved V gene in checked studies; the others have no known cause. The sample table lists roughly 120,000 clones, approximately 92% of them with a count of one. Around 8.2% of the sample comes from the top ten. In the paper's terms, the time point label means: about 28 days (+/-7) after the second vaccine dose. This sample comprised peripheral blood, obtained 28 days after the second AZD1222 dose. The receptors were gathered from an adult who received the AZD1222 COVID-19 vaccine.

The chain has TRBV29-1 and TRBJ1-1; 12 nucleotides line up with TRBD1. CDR3 size: 16 residues. The J segment lost 2 bases and the V segment lost 7 bases, leaving 11 bases of the junction unmatched. In germline, CDR1 is SQVTM, CDR2 ANQGSEA. The CDR3 is CSASGGQGAKNTEAFF. In DNA form, the CDR3 reads TGCAGCGCCTCCGGGGGACAGGGGGCAAAAAACACTGAAGCTTTCTTT.

CDR3 DNA: TGTGCCAGCAACGAGGGACAGTTTAATGAAAAACTGTTTTTT. This gives the protein CASNEGQFNEKLFF. The genes are TRBV28 and TRBJ1-4; 7 bases agree with TRBD1. With 7 bases clipped from V and 4 bases from J, the junction kept 6 bases outside the gene matches. The germline gives CDR1 MDHEN, CDR2 SYDVKM. The CDR3 covers 14 residues.

The genes are TRBV28 and TRBJ1-3; TRBD1 might be the D (6 bases). Germline values: CDR1 MDHEN, CDR2 SYDVKM. With 6 bases removed from V and 6 bases from J, the gap between germline ends came to 15 bases. CDR3 length equals 14 residues. CDR3 sequence reads: CASRPLGAVNTIYF. CDR3 DNA: TGTGCCAGCAGACCACTGGGGGCGGTAAACACCATATATTTT.

This clone appeared once. V usage is TRBV6-6 and J usage is TRBJ2-1; D gene uncertain. V dropped 2 bases and J dropped 6 bases, with 8 bases sitting between them. The CDR3 runs 13 residues. Germline loops: CDR1 MNHNY, CDR2 SVGAGI (reference sequence). In nucleotides, the CDR3 is TGTGCCAGCAGTTACAGACCAGGCAATGAGCAGTTCTTC. Translation: CASSYRPGNEQFF.

Of note for this clone: Mismatch with germline at one junction end may stem from a read error. The chain joins TRBV7-7 to TRBJ2-7; a possible D gene is TRBD1 (6 bases). The CDR3 contains 13 residues. The germline CDR1 and CDR2 sequences are SSHAT and FNYEAQ (reference sequence). The CDR3 DNA reads TGTGCTAGCAGCTTAGAGGTGGACAGCGAGCAGTACTTC. Translation: CASSLEVDSEQYF.

The V call is TRBV28, the J call TRBJ2-6, with D uncertain. V was shortened by 3 bases and J by 0 bases, with 9 bases between the two germline ends. CDR3 length: 16 amino acids. The germline V gene has CDR1 MDHEN and CDR2 SYDVKM. The CDR3 is CASSFSGYSGANVLTF. The CDR3 nucleotides are TGTGCCAGCAGTTTTAGTGGGTACTCTGGGGCCAACGTCCTGACTTTC. The variable domain in full, with the rest retrieved from reference TRBV28 and TRBJ2-6, is DVKVTQSSRYLVKRTGEKVFLECVQDMDHENMFWYRQDPGLGLRLIYFSYDVKMKEKGDIPEGYSVSREKKERFSLILESASTNQTSMYLCASSFSGYSGANVLTFGAGSRLTVL.

The chain joins TRBV6-1 to TRBJ2-7; D is possibly TRBD1 (5 bases). Germline V lookup: CDR1 MNHNS, CDR2 SASEGT. This CDR3 contains 16 residues. V was pared by 2 bases and J by 2 bases, with 16 bases between. The CDR3 here is CASSEYFYGRAYEQYF. DNA of the CDR3: TGTGCCAGCAGTGAATATTTTTATGGCAGGGCCTACGAGCAGTACTTC.

This chain uses TRBV11-2 with TRBJ2-7; possible D gene TRBD1, 6 bases. This CDR3 is built from 15 residues. Deletions cut 5 bases from V and 0 bases from J, with 14 bases between. Germline V lookup: CDR1 SGHAT, CDR2 FQNNGV. In DNA form, the CDR3 reads TGTGCCAGCAGCAGCAACAGGGATATCTCCTACGAGCAGTACTTC. This gives the protein CASSSNRDISYEQYF.

The chain links TRBV5-1 to TRBJ1-1, with TRBD1 as a possible D gene (6 bases). V lost 0 bases to trimming and J lost 0 bases, with 9 bases between them. CDR3 size: 15 residues. Per the germline V gene, CDR1 is SGHRS and CDR2 is YFSETQ. Here the CDR3 reads CASSLEKGVNTEAFF. The CDR3 nucleotides read TGCGCCAGCAGCTTGGAGAAGGGGGTGAACACTGAAGCTTTCTTT.

This clone was found a few times. The V and J genes are TRBV7-8 and TRBJ2-7, with 11 bases identical to TRBD1. The CDR3 extends over 15 amino acids. Losses at the gene ends were 5 bases for V and 2 bases for J; bases not matched to a gene: 5. From germline, CDR1 is SGHVS and CDR2 FQNEAQ. This CDR3 reads CASSPRDRGTYEQYF. The CDR3 bases are TGTGCCAGCAGCCCCCGGGACAGGGGGACCTACGAGCAGTACTTC.

V and J are TRBV24-1 and TRBJ2-5; D is unclear. The CDR3 runs to 15 residues. In germline, CDR1 is KGHDR, CDR2 SFDVKD. V gave up 0 bases and J gave up 0 bases, with 7 bases separating them. Written as DNA, the CDR3 is TGTGCCACCAGTGATTTGTATGGCAACCAAGAGACCCAGTACTTC. Residues: CATSDLYGNQETQYF.

The J gene is TRBJ1-2, the V gene TRBV5-1; 7 bases are shared with TRBD1. V lost 4 bases to trimming and J lost 6 bases; unmatched junction nucleotides: 9. This CDR3 region has 14 residues. Germline lookup yields CDR1 SGHRS and CDR2 YFSETQ. In DNA, the CDR3 is TGCGCCAGCAGCATCGACAGGGACGGGGATGGCTACACCTTC. This codes for CASSIDRDGDGYTF.

The count of this clone is one. V gene TRBV7-9 combines with J gene TRBJ2-3; 15 nucleotides match TRBD2. With 8 bases clipped from V and 3 bases from J, the junction kept 6 bases outside the gene matches. Germline V gene sequence: CDR1 SEHNR, CDR2 FQNEAQ (reference sequence). The CDR3 loop spans 16 amino acids. The CDR3: CASFWTSGGVTDTQYF. The CDR3 region has the DNA TGTGCCAGCTTTTGGACTAGCGGGGGGGTTACAGATACGCAGTATTTT.

The rearrangement links TRBV6-5 to TRBJ1-5; D is unclear. The CDR3 loop spans 15 amino acids. The germline V gene has CDR1 MNHEY and CDR2 SVGAGI. V was trimmed by 4 bases and J by 2 bases, leaving 12 bases between them. CDR3 DNA: TGTGCCAGCAGTTTCGATGAAGGAGGCAATCAGCCCCAGCATTTT. It is translated as CASSFDEGGNQPQHF.

The rearrangement joins TRBV27 to TRBJ2-2; 12 bases line up with TRBD2. Per germline, CDR1 MNHEY and CDR2 SMNVEV (reference sequence). The CDR3 is 16 amino acids. J was trimmed by 5 bases and V by 3 bases; bases with no gene match: 4. For the CDR3, the DNA is TGTGCCAGCAGTTTGCTAGCGGGAGGGAGGACCGGGGAGCTGTTTTTT. Translating it yields CASSLLAGGRTGELFF.

The V call is TRBV2, the J call TRBJ1-1; the D is unclear. The germline V gene has CDR1 SNHLY and CDR2 FYNNEI. Trimming took 3 bases from V and 3 from J, leaving 14 bases between them. The CDR3 runs to 15 residues. Here the CDR3 reads CASSDVEETHTEAFF. DNA of the CDR3: TGTGCCAGCAGTGATGTAGAGGAGACGCACACTGAAGCTTTCTTT. Full variable domain (missing parts from reference TRBV2 and TRBJ1-1): EPEVTQTPSHQVTQMGQEVILRCVPISNHLYFYWYRQILGQKVEFLVSFYNNEISEKSEIFDDQFSVERPDGSNFTLKIRSTKLEDSAMYFCASSDVEETHTEAFFGQGTRLTVV.

In regard to this clone: One end of the junction does not line up with germline, which may come from a read error. This rearrangement joins TRBV4-1 to TRBJ1-6, with D uncertain. CDR1 is MGHRA, CDR2 YSYEKL, per germline. The CDR3 extends over 15 amino acids. The CDR3 DNA is TGCGCCAGCAGCAAAGAGGCGGACTCAGGCTCACCCCTCCACTTT. This translates into CASSKEADSGSPLHF.

J is TRBJ1-5 and V is TRBV3-1 (or the pseudogene TRBV3-2); D is unclear. The germline V gene encodes CDR1 LGHDT and CDR2 YNNKEL (reference sequence). This CDR3 spans 12 amino acids. Between the trimmed V and J ends, which lost 1 base and 11 bases, there was a span of 9 bases. The CDR3 loop reads CASSQGSDSQHF. The CDR3 DNA reads TGTGCCAGCAGCCAAGGATCGGACTCCCAGCATTTT.